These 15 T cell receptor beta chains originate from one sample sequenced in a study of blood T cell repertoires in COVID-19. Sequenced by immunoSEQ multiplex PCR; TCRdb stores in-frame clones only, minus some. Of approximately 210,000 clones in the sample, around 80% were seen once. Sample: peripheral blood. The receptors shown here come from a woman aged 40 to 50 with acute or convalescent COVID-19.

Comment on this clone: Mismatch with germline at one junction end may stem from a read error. CDR3 bases: TGTGCCTCCAGTAATCCGGGGGAAGAGACCCAGTACTTC. Its protein product is CASSNPGEETQYF. The V and J genes are TRBV24-1 and TRBJ2-5, with D perhaps matching TRBD2 (6 bases). Germline V CDR1 and CDR2: KGHDR, SFDVKD. There are 13 residues in the CDR3.

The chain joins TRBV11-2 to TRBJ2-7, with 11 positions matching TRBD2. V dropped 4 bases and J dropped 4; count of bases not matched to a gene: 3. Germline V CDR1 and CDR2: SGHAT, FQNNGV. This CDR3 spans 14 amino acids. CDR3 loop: CASSYGTSGYEQYF. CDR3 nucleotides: TGTGCCAGCAGCTACGGGACTAGCGGATACGAGCAGTACTTC.

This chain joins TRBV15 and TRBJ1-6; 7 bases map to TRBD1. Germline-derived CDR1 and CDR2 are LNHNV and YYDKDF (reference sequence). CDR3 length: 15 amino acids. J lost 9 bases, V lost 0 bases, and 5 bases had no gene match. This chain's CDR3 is CATSRDDRVFSPLHF. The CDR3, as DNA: TGTGCCACCAGCAGAGATGACAGGGTATTTTCACCCCTCCACTTT.

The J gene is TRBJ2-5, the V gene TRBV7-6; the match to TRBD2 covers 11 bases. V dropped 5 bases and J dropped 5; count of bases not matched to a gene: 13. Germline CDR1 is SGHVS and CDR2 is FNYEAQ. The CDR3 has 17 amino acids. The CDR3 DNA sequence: TGTGCCAGCAGCCCCAGCTATAGCGGGAGGGCCGGGGAGACCCAGTACTTC. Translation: CASSPSYSGRAGETQYF.

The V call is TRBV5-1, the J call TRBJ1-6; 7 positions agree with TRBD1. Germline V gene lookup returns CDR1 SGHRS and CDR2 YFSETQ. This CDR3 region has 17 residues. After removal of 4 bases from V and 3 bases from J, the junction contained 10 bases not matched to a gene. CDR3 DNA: TGCGCCAGCAGCCGCACTCCGGACAGGAGCTATAATTCACCCCTCCACTTT. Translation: CASSRTPDRSYNSPLHF.

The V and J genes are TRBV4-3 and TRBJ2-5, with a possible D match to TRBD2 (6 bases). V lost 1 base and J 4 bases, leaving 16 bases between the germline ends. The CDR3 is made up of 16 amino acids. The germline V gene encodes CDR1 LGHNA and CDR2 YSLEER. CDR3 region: CASSQGVGSGRETQYF. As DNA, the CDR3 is TGCGCCAGCAGCCAAGGGGTTGGTAGCGGAAGAGAGACCCAGTACTTC.

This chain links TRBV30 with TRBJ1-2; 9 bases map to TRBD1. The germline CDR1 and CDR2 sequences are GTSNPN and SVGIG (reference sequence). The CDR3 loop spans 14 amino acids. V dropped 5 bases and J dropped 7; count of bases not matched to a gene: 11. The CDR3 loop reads CAWEGRGTGLGYTF. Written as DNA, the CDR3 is TGTGCCTGGGAGGGCCGGGGGACAGGGCTTGGCTACACCTTC.

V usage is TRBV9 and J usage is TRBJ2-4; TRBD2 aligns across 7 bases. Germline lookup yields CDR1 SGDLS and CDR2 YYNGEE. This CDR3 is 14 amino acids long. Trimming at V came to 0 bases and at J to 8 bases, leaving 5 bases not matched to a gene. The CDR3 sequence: CASSVEAGRDIQYF. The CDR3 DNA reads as TGTGCCAGCAGCGTAGAGGCAGGGAGGGACATTCAGTACTTC.

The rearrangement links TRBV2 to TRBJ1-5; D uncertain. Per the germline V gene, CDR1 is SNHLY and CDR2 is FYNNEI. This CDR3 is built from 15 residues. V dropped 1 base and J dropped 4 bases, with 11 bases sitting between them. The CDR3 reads CASSEGRQENQPQHF. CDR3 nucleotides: TGTGCCAGCAGTGAAGGAAGGCAGGAAAATCAGCCCCAGCATTTT.

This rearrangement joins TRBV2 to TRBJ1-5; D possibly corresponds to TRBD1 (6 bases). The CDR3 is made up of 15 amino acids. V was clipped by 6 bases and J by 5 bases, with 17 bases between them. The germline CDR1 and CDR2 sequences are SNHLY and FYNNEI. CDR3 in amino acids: CASRAPGHKDQPQHF. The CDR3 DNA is TGTGCCAGCAGGGCCCCGGGACACAAAGATCAGCCCCAGCATTTT. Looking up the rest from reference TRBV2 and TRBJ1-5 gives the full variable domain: EPEVTQTPSHQVTQMGQEVILRCVPISNHLYFYWYRQILGQKVEFLVSFYNNEISEKSEIFDDQFSVERPDGSNFTLKIRSTKLEDSAMYFCASRAPGHKDQPQHFGDGTRLSIL.

In nucleotides, the CDR3 is TGTGCCAGCAGCCAAGATCTAACGGCCTACGAGCAGTACTTC. This translates into CASSQDLTAYEQYF. V gene TRBV14 combines with J gene TRBJ2-7; D gene ambiguous. This CDR3 has 14 amino acids. CDR1 SGHDN and CDR2 FVKESK come from the germline V gene. Trimming stripped 0 bases from V and 2 bases from J, with 8 bases between.

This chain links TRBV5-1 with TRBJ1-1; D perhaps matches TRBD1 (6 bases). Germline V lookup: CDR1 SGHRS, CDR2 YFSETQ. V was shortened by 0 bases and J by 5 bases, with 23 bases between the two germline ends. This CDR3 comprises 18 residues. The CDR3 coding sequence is TGCGCCAGCAGCTTGGCCCGGGGGGCTAGGCTAGAGGGTACTGAAGCTTTCTTT. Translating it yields CASSLARGARLEGTEAFF.

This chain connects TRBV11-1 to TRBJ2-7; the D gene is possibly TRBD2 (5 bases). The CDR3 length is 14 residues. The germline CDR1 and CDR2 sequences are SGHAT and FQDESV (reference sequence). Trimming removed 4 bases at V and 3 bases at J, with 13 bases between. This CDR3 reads CASSWAGISYEQYF. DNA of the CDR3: TGTGCCAGCAGCTGGGCCGGGATAAGCTACGAGCAGTACTTC.

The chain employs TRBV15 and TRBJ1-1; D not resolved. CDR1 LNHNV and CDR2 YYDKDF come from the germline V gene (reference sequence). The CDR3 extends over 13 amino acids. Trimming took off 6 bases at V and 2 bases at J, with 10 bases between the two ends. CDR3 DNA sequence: TGTGCCACCAGTAGCCAGAAAAACACTGAAGCTTTCTTT. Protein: CATSSQKNTEAFF.

CDR3 residues: CSARIADTQYF. Here the CDR3 DNA reads TGCAGTGCTAGAATCGCAGATACGCAGTATTTT. The chain has TRBV20-1 and TRBJ2-3; the D is unclear. Trimming removed 2 bases at V and 4 bases at J, with 4 bases between. The CDR3 length is 11 residues. Germline V CDR1 and CDR2: DFQATT, SNEGSKA (reference sequence).